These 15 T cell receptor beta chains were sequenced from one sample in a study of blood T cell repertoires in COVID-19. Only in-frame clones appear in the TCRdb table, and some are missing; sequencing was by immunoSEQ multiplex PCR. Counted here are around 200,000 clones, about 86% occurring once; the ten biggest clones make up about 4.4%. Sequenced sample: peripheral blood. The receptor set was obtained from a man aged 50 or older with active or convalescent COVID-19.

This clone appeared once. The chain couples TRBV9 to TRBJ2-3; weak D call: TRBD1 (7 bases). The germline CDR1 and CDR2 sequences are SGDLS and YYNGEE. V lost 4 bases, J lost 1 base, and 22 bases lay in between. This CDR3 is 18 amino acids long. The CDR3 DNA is TGTGCCAGCAGCTCCACCCTCAGGAGGGGGCCAGGCACAGATACGCAGTATTTT. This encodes CASSSTLRRGPGTDTQYF.

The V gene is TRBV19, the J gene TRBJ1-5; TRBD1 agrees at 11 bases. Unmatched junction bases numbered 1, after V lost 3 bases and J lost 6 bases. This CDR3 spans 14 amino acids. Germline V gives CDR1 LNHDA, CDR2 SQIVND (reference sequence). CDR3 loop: CASSIGTGGQPQHF. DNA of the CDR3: TGTGCCAGTAGTATTGGGACAGGGGGTCAGCCCCAGCATTTT. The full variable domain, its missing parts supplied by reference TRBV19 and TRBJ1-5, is DGGITQSPKYLFRKEGQNVTLSCEQNLNHDAMYWYRQDPGQGLRLIYYSQIVNDFQKGDIAEGYSVSREKKESFPLTVTSAQKNPTAFYLCASSIGTGGQPQHFGDGTRLSIL.

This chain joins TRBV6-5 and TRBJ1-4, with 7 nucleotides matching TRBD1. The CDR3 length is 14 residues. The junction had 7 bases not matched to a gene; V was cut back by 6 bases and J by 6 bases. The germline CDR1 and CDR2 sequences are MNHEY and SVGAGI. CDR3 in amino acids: CASSRNRGDEKLFF. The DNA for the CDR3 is TGTGCCAGCAGCCGAAACAGGGGTGATGAAAAACTGTTTTTT.

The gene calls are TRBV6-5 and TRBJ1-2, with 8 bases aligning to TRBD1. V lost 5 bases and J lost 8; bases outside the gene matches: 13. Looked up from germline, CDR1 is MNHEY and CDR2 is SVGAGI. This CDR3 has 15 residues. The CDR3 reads CASSMGQVTIGGYTF. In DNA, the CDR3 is TGTGCCAGCAGTATGGGACAGGTTACCATAGGAGGCTACACCTTC.

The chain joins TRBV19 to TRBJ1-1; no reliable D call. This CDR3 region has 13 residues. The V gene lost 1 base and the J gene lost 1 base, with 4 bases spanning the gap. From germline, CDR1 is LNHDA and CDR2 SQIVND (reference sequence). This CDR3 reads CASSIVRNTEAFF. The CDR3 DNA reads TGTGCCAGTAGTATAGTCAGGAACACTGAAGCTTTCTTT.

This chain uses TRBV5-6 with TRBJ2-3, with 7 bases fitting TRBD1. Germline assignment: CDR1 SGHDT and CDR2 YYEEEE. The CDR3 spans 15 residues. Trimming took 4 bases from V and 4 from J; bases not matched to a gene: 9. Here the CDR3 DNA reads TGTGCCAGCAGCGGGACCGGACAGGCGGCAGATACGCAGTATTTT. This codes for CASSGTGQAADTQYF.

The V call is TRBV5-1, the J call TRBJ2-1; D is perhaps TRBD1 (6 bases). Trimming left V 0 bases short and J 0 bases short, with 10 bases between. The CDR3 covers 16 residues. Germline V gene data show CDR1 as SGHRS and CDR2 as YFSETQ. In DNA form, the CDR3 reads TGCGCCAGCAGCTTGGAGGCGGACAGCTCCTACAATGAGCAGTTCTTC. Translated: CASSLEADSSYNEQFF.

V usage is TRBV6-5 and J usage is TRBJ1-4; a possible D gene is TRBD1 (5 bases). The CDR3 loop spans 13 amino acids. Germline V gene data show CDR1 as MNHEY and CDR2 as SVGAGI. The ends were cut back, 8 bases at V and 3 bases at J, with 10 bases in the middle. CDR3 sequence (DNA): TGTGCCAGCCGGGGGAGGTCTAATGAAAAACTGTTTTTT. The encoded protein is CASRGRSNEKLFF.

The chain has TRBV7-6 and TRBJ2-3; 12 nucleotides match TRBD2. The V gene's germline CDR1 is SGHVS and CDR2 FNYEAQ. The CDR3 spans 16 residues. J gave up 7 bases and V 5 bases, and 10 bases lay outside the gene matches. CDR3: CASSRELAGGVYTQYF. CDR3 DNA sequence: TGTGCCAGCAGCCGAGAACTAGCGGGGGGCGTATATACGCAGTATTTT.

CDR3 region: CASSSGQGGSPLHF. The DNA for the CDR3 is TGCGCCAGCAGCTCCGGACAGGGTGGGTCACCCCTCCACTTT. This sequence joins TRBV4-1 and TRBJ1-6; 8 positions match TRBD1. CDR3 length: 14 amino acids. Germline loops: CDR1 MGHRA, CDR2 YSYEKL. Trimming at V came to 5 bases and at J to 10 bases, leaving 7 bases not matched to a gene.

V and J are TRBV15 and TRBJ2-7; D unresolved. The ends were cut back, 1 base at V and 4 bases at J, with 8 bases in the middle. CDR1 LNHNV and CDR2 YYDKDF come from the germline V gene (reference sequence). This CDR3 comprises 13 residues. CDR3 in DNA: TGTGCCACCAGCAGAGGGGCCCGGTACGAGCAGTACTTC. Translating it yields CATSRGARYEQYF. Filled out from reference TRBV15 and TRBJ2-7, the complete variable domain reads DAMVIQNPRYQVTQFGKPVTLSCSQTLNHNVMYWYQQKSSQAPKLLFHYYDKDFNNEADTPDNFQSRRPNTSFCFLDIRSPGLGDTAMYLCATSRGARYEQYFGPGTRLTVT.

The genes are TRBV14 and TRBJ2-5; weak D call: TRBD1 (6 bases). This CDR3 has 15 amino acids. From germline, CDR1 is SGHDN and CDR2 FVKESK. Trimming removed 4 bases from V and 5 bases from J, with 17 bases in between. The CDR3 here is CASSRRTQGWETQYF. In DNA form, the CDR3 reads TGTGCCAGCAGCCGTAGAACTCAGGGGTGGGAGACCCAGTACTTC.

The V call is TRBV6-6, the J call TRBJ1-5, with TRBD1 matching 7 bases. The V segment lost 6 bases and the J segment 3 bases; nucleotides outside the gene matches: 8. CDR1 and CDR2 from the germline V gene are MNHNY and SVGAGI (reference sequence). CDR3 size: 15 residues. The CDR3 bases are TGTGCCAGCAGACTTGGGACAGCGCCCAATCAGCCCCAGCATTTT. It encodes CASRLGTAPNQPQHF.

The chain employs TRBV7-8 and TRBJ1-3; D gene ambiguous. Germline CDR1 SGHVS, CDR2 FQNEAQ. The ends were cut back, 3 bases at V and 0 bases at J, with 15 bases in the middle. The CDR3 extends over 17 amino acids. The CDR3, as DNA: TGTGCCAGCAGCTTTTCCGGGAACTTAGGCTCTGGAAACACCATATATTTT. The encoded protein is CASSFSGNLGSGNTIYF.

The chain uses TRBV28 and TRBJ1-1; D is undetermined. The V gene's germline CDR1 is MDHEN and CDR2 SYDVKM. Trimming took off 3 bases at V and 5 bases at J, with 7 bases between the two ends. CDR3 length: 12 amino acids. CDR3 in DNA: TGTGCCAGCAGTTTCTCCTCTACTGAAGCTTTCTTT. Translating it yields CASSFSSTEAFF.